The next 7 T cell receptor beta chains were all read from a single sample in a study of blood T cell repertoires in COVID-19. Sequenced by immunoSEQ multiplex PCR; TCRdb stores in-frame clones only, minus some. The sample holds around 200,000 clones, about 90% seen once. Specimen: PBMCs or T cells enriched from blood (not recorded which). The receptors here all came from a man aged 25 to 40 who had recovered from COVID-19.

This chain uses TRBV5-8 with TRBJ1-3; 10 nucleotides agree with TRBD1. The length of the CDR3 is 19 residues. The V segment lost 3 bases and the J segment 0 bases; nucleotides outside the gene matches: 12. Germline values: CDR1 SGHTS, CDR2 YDEGEE. The CDR3 DNA reads TGTGCCAGCAGCTCGAATCGGGACAGGGGTACGGGCTCTGGAAACACCATATATTTT. Amino acid sequence: CASSSNRDRGTGSGNTIYF.

This clone has more than one count but fewer than ten. This sequence joins TRBV19 and TRBJ2-3; 7 nucleotides match TRBD2. Germline CDR1 and CDR2: LNHDA and SQIVND (reference sequence). The J segment lost 5 bases and the V segment lost 6 bases, leaving 14 bases of the junction unmatched. The CDR3 is 16 amino acids. The CDR3 protein is CASSPMGRERGDTQYF. CDR3 DNA sequence: TGTGCCAGTAGCCCAATGGGGCGGGAGCGGGGAGATACGCAGTATTTT.

The genes are TRBV27 and TRBJ1-1; possible D gene TRBD1, 5 bases. The germline V and J ends were trimmed by 3 bases and 1 base, with 12 bases remaining between them. CDR1 and CDR2 (germline): MNHEY, SMNVEV (reference sequence). CDR3 length: 15 amino acids. CDR3 in amino acids: CASSFLGRQNTEAFF. CDR3 bases: TGTGCCAGCAGTTTTCTGGGGCGACAGAACACTGAAGCTTTCTTT.

J is TRBJ1-6 and V is TRBV6-5; D is perhaps TRBD1 (6 bases). Trimming shortened V by 2 bases and J by 7 bases, and 12 bases separated the two germline ends. This CDR3 spans 15 amino acids. Germline CDR1 is MNHEY and CDR2 is SVGAGI. This CDR3 reads CASSYIAGANSPLHF. CDR3 DNA sequence: TGTGCCAGCAGTTACATCGCAGGGGCAAATTCACCCCTCCACTTT.

V is TRBV13 and J is TRBJ2-7, with 10 bases aligning to TRBD1. Unmatched junction bases numbered 3, after V lost 4 bases and J lost 3 bases. Per germline, CDR1 PRHDT and CDR2 FYEKMQ (reference sequence). The CDR3 is 14 residues long. CDR3 loop: CASSSGTGDYEQYF. Here the CDR3 DNA reads TGTGCCAGCAGCTCCGGGACAGGGGACTACGAGCAGTACTTC.

This clone came up a few times. This sequence joins TRBV19 and TRBJ1-1; 8 positions agree with TRBD1. The ends lost 3 bases at V and 6 bases at J; junction bases unmatched: 6. Germline values: CDR1 LNHDA, CDR2 SQIVND (reference sequence). The CDR3 length is 14 residues. CDR3 DNA sequence: TGTGCCAGTAGTATTGGTGGACAGGGCGCTGAAGCTTTCTTT. It encodes CASSIGGQGAEAFF.

V usage is TRBV5-1 and J usage is TRBJ1-2; D remains unclear. The CDR3 sequence is 14 residues long. Trimming left V 4 bases short and J 2 bases short, with 12 bases between. Germline-derived CDR1 and CDR2 are SGHRS and YFSETQ. CDR3 in amino acids: CASSPYGENYGYTF. CDR3 in DNA: TGCGCCAGCAGCCCGTACGGGGAAAACTATGGCTACACCTTC.